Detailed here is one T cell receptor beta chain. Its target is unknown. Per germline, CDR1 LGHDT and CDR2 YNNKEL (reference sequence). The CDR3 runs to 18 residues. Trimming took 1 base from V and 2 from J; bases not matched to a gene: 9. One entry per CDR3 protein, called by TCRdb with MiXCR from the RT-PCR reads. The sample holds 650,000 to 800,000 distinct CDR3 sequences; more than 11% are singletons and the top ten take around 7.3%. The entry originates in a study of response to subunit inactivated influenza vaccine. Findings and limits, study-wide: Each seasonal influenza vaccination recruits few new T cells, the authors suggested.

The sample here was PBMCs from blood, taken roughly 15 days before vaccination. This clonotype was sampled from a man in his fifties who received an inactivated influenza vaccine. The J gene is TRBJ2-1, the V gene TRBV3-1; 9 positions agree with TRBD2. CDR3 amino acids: CASSQAARRGGPYNEQFF. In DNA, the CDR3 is TGTGCCAGCAGCCAAGCAGCCCGGCGGGGGGGCCCCTACAATGAGCAGTTCTTC.